This T cell receptor beta chain derives from a study of identical twins. Trimming cost V 0 bases and J 6 bases; bases outside gene matches: 6. CDR3 length: 15 residues. Germline V CDR1 and CDR2: MNHEY, SVGAGI. This clonotype was counted between two and nine times. The antigen is undetermined. Every donor was a healthy Caucasian. General study points: Weaker excess twin sharing was observed in beta out-of-frame sequences.

TCRdb redid the calling of the 5' RACE reads with MiXCR, one entry per CDR3 protein. The data hold roughly 690,000 distinct CDR3 sequences, with about 20% observed a single time. These data were also filed under a second study, of T cells expressing NK-cell markers. That paper notes: Roughly six donors carried dominant NKG2C+ clonotypes that made up roughly 1.0-7.0% of their CD8+ T cells.

The clonotype originates from a woman aged 18-29 years in good health. Sequencing was performed on PBMCs. This chain joins TRBV6-5 and TRBJ2-7, with 9 positions matching TRBD2. This CDR3 reads CASSYSLAGGSEQYF. Written as DNA, the CDR3 is TGTGCCAGCAGTTACTCGTTGGCGGGAGGGAGCGAGCAGTACTTC.